The clone carrying this T cell receptor (delta chain) was counted a few times. Its antigen is as yet unknown. This sample is part of a study of Vδ1+ human thymocytes. Sequences come from RNA converted to cDNA by reverse transcription. Pooled V-gene forward primers with one constant-region reverse primer generated the CDR3 amplicons by multiplex PCR. TCRdb re-called the multiplex PCR reads using CATT. The sample holds roughly 55,000 delta-chain clones, around a sixth seen once. Trimming pared 0 bases from V and 1 base from J, leaving 3 bases between. Looked up from germline, CDR1 is TSWWSYY and CDR2 is QGS. The CDR3 sequence is 13 residues long. Broader study findings: TRD repertoires were essentially private, unlike widely shared TRG clonotypes. Thymic TRG and TRD repertoires appeared highly polyclonal.

The chain is built from TRDV1 and TRDJ1; D unresolved. Material for sequencing was Vdelta1+ gamma-delta thymocytes from the thymus. Indicated subset: FACS-sorted CD3+ TCRalphabeta- TCRVdelta1+ TCRVdelta2- thymocytes. The sequence came from a boy younger than two who had congenital heart surgery. The CDR3 nucleotides are TGTGCTCTTGGGGAACTTGCCACCGATAAACTCATCTTT. Translation gives CALGELATDKLIF.